The 28 T cell receptor beta chains given below trace back to one sample, sequenced in a study of blood T cells in healthy people across ages. A second about 6 to 12 cycle PCR used barcoded and J-beta primers. TCRdb re-analysed the 5' RACE reads in MiXCR, keeping a single row per CDR3 protein. This table has fewer than 2 million distinct CDR3 sequences, about two fifths appearing once. The sample was blood. These receptors came from a human donor in good health.

The chain joins TRBV28 to TRBJ1-6, with 8 positions matching TRBD1. CDR3 length: 15 amino acids. Unmatched junction bases numbered 6, after V lost 4 bases and J lost 7 bases. Germline V gene lookup returns CDR1 MDHEN and CDR2 SYDVKM. CDR3 in amino acids: CASSSMTGENSPLHF. The CDR3 region has the DNA TGTGCCAGCAGTTCAATGACAGGGGAGAATTCACCCCTCCACTTT.

The chain carries TRBV20-1 and TRBJ2-5; the D is unclear. Trimming took 4 bases from V and 5 from J, leaving 17 bases between them. Germline values: CDR1 DFQATT, CDR2 SNEGSKA (reference sequence). CDR3 length: 14 amino acids. This chain's CDR3 is CSANRWLGPETQYF. The CDR3 DNA follows: TGCAGTGCTAACCGGTGGCTTGGTCCGGAGACCCAGTACTTC.

There are a few counts of this clonotype. The chain carries TRBV9 and TRBJ1-4; D is perhaps TRBD1 (6 bases). The V end lost 4 bases, the J end lost 5 bases, and 15 bases lay between the germline ends. CDR1 is SGDLS, CDR2 YYNGEE, per germline. The CDR3 sequence is 15 residues long. CDR3 region: CASSPSGALNEKLFF. The DNA of the CDR3 is TGTGCCAGCAGCCCCTCGGGGGCTTTAAATGAAAAACTGTTTTTT.

The chain is built from TRBV27 and TRBJ1-2, with D perhaps TRBD1 (6 bases). V was trimmed by 2 bases and J by 5 bases, leaving 15 bases between them. Germline values: CDR1 MNHEY, CDR2 SMNVEV (reference sequence). This CDR3 has 15 amino acids. Here the CDR3 reads CASSLQGPREYGYTF. The CDR3 region has the DNA TGTGCCAGCAGTTTACAGGGGCCGAGGGAGTATGGCTACACCTTC.

This clonotype was counted a few times. The chain recombines TRBV3-1 with TRBJ2-3, with D possibly matching TRBD1 (6 bases). This CDR3 comprises 15 residues. Trimming cost V 3 bases and J 4 bases, with 14 bases left between them. Germline V gene data show CDR1 as LGHDT and CDR2 as YNNKEL (reference sequence). CDR3 region: CASSQMRQAPDTQYF. The CDR3 DNA reads TGTGCCAGCAGCCAGATGAGACAGGCCCCAGATACGCAGTATTTT.

The rearrangement uses TRBV7-2 and TRBJ2-1; 10 bases match TRBD2. This CDR3 spans 16 amino acids. Unmatched junction bases numbered 14, after V lost 0 bases and J lost 15 bases. Germline V lookup: CDR1 SGHTA, CDR2 FQGNSA. This CDR3 reads CASSLAGGLAGAAGFF. CDR3 coding DNA: TGTGCCAGCAGCTTAGCGGGGGGTCTAGCGGGGGCCGCTGGGTTCTTC.

The chain joins TRBV28 to TRBJ2-2; a weak D match, TRBD2 (5 bases). This CDR3 has 16 amino acids. The germline V gene has CDR1 MDHEN and CDR2 SYDVKM. Trimming took off 2 bases at V and 7 bases at J, with 17 bases between the two ends. CDR3 sequence (DNA): TGTGCCAGCAGTTTAACCTCACTAGTTAAAGGCGGGGAGCTGTTTTTT. This sequence encodes CASSLTSLVKGGELFF. Using reference TRBV28 and TRBJ2-2 for the parts outside the CDR3, the full variable domain is DVKVTQSSRYLVKRTGEKVFLECVQDMDHENMFWYRQDPGLGLRLIYFSYDVKMKEKGDIPEGYSVSREKKERFSLILESASTNQTSMYLCASSLTSLVKGGELFFGEGSRLTVL.

This clonotype has a handful of counts. The rearrangement uses TRBV5-5 and TRBJ2-5, with TRBD1 matching 10 bases. V trimming: 3 bases; J trimming: 6 bases; junction bases outside the gene matches: 8. CDR1 and CDR2 from the germline V gene are SGHKS and YYEKEE (reference sequence). This CDR3 is built from 15 residues. CDR3 region: CASSYIPGQGKTQYF. The CDR3, as DNA: TGTGCCAGCAGCTACATTCCGGGACAGGGGAAGACCCAGTACTTC.

V gene TRBV30 combines with J gene TRBJ2-4; unclear D gene. Trimming removed 1 base from V and 13 bases from J, with 14 bases in between. The V gene's germline CDR1 is GTSNPN and CDR2 SVGIG (reference sequence). The CDR3 covers 12 residues. The CDR3 nucleotides are TGTGCCTGGAGTGGGCAAACGGGTGAGCAGTACTTC. Translating gives CAWSGQTGEQYF.

V and J are TRBV7-9 and TRBJ1-1; TRBD1 is a possible D gene (5 bases). The CDR3 has 12 amino acids. From germline, CDR1 is SEHNR and CDR2 FQNEAQ (reference sequence). V was trimmed by 5 bases and J by 9 bases, leaving 13 bases between them. The CDR3 DNA reads TGTGCCAGCAGCCTCATGGGGGAGAAAGCTTTCTTT. Translation gives CASSLMGEKAFF.

In the case of this clonotype: At one boundary the junction diverges from the germline segment, which might be a read error. V usage is TRBV29-1 and J usage is TRBJ2-7, with 12 bases lining up with TRBD1. From germline, CDR1 is SQVTM and CDR2 ANQGSEA. The CDR3 is 14 residues long. CDR3 bases: TGCAGCGTCCAAACCGGGACAGGGGGCTACGAGCGGTACTTC. It codes for CSVQTGTGGYERYF.

The chain is built from TRBV4-2 and TRBJ1-2, with D possibly being TRBD1 (5 bases). This CDR3 spans 14 amino acids. V lost 0 bases to trimming and J lost 4 bases, with 9 bases between them. Germline CDR1 and CDR2: LGHNA and YNFKEQ. The CDR3 loop reads CASSQDTGLYGYTF. CDR3 coding DNA: TGTGCCAGCAGCCAAGATACAGGACTCTATGGCTACACCTTC.

The chain is built from TRBV14 and TRBJ2-1; TRBD1 agrees at 9 bases. The trim removed 1 base at V and 2 bases at J, leaving 3 bases unmatched. Per the germline V gene, CDR1 is SGHDN and CDR2 is FVKESK. This CDR3 contains 16 residues. The CDR3 here is CASSQVQGATYNEQFF. DNA of the CDR3: TGTGCCAGCAGCCAAGTACAGGGGGCGACCTACAATGAGCAGTTCTTC.

Only a few counts were recorded for this clonotype. The gene calls are TRBV24-1 and TRBJ2-7; 10 positions agree with TRBD1. The CDR3 consists of 16 residues. V shed 6 bases, J shed 4 bases, and the junction held 11 bases outside the gene matches. The V gene's germline CDR1 is KGHDR and CDR2 SFDVKD. The CDR3 loop reads CATSNPGGQGDYEQYF. CDR3 nucleotides: TGTGCCACCAGTAACCCTGGAGGACAGGGGGATTACGAGCAGTACTTC.

The chain couples TRBV29-1 to TRBJ2-1; D gene ambiguous. V was pared by 4 bases and J by 4 bases, with 5 bases between. There are 11 residues in the CDR3. Germline CDR1 reads SQVTM; CDR2 reads ANQGSEA. CDR3 sequence (DNA): TGCAGCGTTGTGGTTTACAATGAGCAGTTCTTC. Translation gives CSVVVYNEQFF.

This chain links TRBV20-1 with TRBJ1-4; TRBD1 might be the D (6 bases). Trimming pared 0 bases from V and 8 bases from J, leaving 16 bases between. There are 15 residues in the CDR3. The germline gives CDR1 DFQATT, CDR2 SNEGSKA (reference sequence). CDR3 DNA sequence: TGCAGTGCTAGAGATATCGGGCAGGGGAACGAAAAACTGTTTTTT. Amino acid sequence: CSARDIGQGNEKLFF.

This clonotype was recorded a few times. CDR3 in amino acids: CATSRGYGEGADEQYF. Written as DNA, the CDR3 is TGTGCCACCAGCAGAGGATACGGAGAGGGGGCGGACGAGCAGTACTTC. The V gene is TRBV15, the J gene TRBJ2-5; 7 nucleotides align to TRBD1. The DNA end is a closer match to TRBJ2-7, so the J assignment may be wrong. This CDR3 has 16 amino acids. Germline loops: CDR1 LNHNV, CDR2 YYDKDF (reference sequence).

The chain has TRBV29-1 and TRBJ1-1, with no clear D. CDR1 SQVTM and CDR2 ANQGSEA come from the germline V gene. V lost 3 bases, J lost 4 bases, and 12 bases lay in between. This CDR3 spans 13 amino acids. Here the CDR3 reads CSVEGQFITEAFF. The CDR3 DNA follows: TGCAGCGTTGAGGGTCAGTTTATCACTGAAGCTTTCTTT.

CDR3 nucleotide sequence: TGTGCCAGCAGCTTAGTTGTGGGGACAGTCTACGAGCAGTACTTC. The encoded protein is CASSLVVGTVYEQYF. The rearrangement joins TRBV7-8 to TRBJ2-7; 7 bases agree with TRBD1. Trimming removed 1 base from V and 3 bases from J; junction bases left unmatched: 6. The germline V gene encodes CDR1 SGHVS and CDR2 FQNEAQ. This CDR3 has 15 residues. The whole variable domain, remainder taken from reference TRBV7-8 and TRBJ2-7, is GAGVSQSPRYKVAKRGQDVALRCDPISGHVSLFWYQQALGQGPEFLTYFQNEAQLDKSGLPSDRFFAERPEGSVSTLKIQRTQQEDSAVYLCASSLVVGTVYEQYFGPGTRLTVT.

This clonotype was found a few times. A read error may produce the germline difference seen at one junction end. The rearrangement links TRBV12-3 or TRBV12-4 to TRBJ1-2; a weak D match, TRBD1 (6 bases). There are 13 residues in the CDR3. The CDR3 nucleotides read TGTACCAGCAATAAGGGGGCTAACTATGGCTACACCTTC. It translates to CTSNKGANYGYTF.

At least ten counts were recorded for this clonotype. An end of the junction does not agree with germline; a read error may underlie this. The gene calls are TRBV5-1 and TRBJ2-7; the match to TRBD1 covers 10 bases. The germline V gene encodes CDR1 SGHRS and CDR2 YFSETQ. The CDR3 is 14 amino acids. CDR3 nucleotide sequence: TGTGCCAGCAGCTTCCGGGACAGGGGCTACGAGCAGTACTTC. It is translated as CASSFRDRGYEQYF.

This clonotype was seen a few times. The chain couples TRBV6-2 or TRBV6-3 to TRBJ1-5, with 8 bases fitting TRBD1. The CDR3 consists of 15 residues. The junction had 4 bases not matched to a gene; V was cut back by 6 bases and J by 0 bases. Germline V lookup: CDR1 MNHEY, CDR2 SVGEGT. The CDR3, as DNA: TGTGCCAGCAGCACCGGACAGGGTAGCAATCAGCCCCAGCATTTT. Protein product: CASSTGQGSNQPQHF.

This chain connects TRBV5-1 to TRBJ1-5, with a weak D call TRBD1 (6 bases). Trimming pared 0 bases from V and 2 bases from J, leaving 9 bases between. Germline V gene lookup returns CDR1 SGHRS and CDR2 YFSETQ. There are 15 residues in the CDR3. Written as DNA, the CDR3 is TGCGCCAGCAGCTTGGGTTGGGGGCGCAATCAGCCCCAGCATTTT. This translates into CASSLGWGRNQPQHF. Based on the CDR3 plus reference TRBV5-1 and TRBJ1-5, the full variable domain is KAGVTQTPRYLIKTRGQQVTLSCSPISGHRSVSWYQQTPGQGLQFLFEYFSETQRNKGNFPGRFSGRQFSNSRSEMNVSTLELGDSALYLCASSLGWGRNQPQHFGDGTRLSIL.

This sequence joins TRBV5-1 and TRBJ2-7; 7 bases are shared with TRBD2. V trimming: 0 bases; J trimming: 3 bases; junction bases outside the gene matches: 6. Germline loops: CDR1 SGHRS, CDR2 YFSETQ. This CDR3 has 15 residues. CDR3: CASSLAAGEYYEQYF. CDR3 bases: TGCGCCAGCAGCTTGGCGGCGGGAGAGTACTACGAGCAGTACTTC.

This CDR3 reads CSAREDRVWSDEQYF. DNA of the CDR3: TGCAGTGCTAGGGAGGACAGGGTTTGGTCGGACGAGCAGTACTTC. This chain uses TRBV20-1 with TRBJ2-7, with 8 bases lining up with TRBD1. This CDR3 comprises 15 residues. From germline, CDR1 is DFQATT and CDR2 SNEGSKA (reference sequence). With 3 bases clipped from V and 5 bases from J, the junction kept 12 bases outside the gene matches.

V usage is TRBV29-1 and J usage is TRBJ2-1; 7 bases agree with TRBD2. CDR1 is SQVTM, CDR2 ANQGSEA, per germline. V dropped 6 bases and J dropped 9; count of bases not matched to a gene: 11. This CDR3 region has 13 residues. In DNA, the CDR3 is TGCAGCGTCTCTAGGGCGGGGGAAGGTGAGCAGTTCTTC. Translated, it gives CSVSRAGEGEQFF.

This clonotype was observed a handful of times. The V and J genes are TRBV24-1 and TRBJ2-5, with D perhaps matching TRBD2 (6 bases). Trimming pared 0 bases from V and 5 bases from J, leaving 12 bases between. Germline V gene data show CDR1 as KGHDR and CDR2 as SFDVKD. The CDR3 loop spans 15 amino acids. For the CDR3, the DNA is TGTGCCACCAGTGATTTGTTCGGGGGTTGGGAGACCCAGTACTTC. Translating it yields CATSDLFGGWETQYF.

This chain links TRBV4-3 with TRBJ1-5; a possible D gene is TRBD1 (6 bases). Germline values: CDR1 LGHNA, CDR2 YSLEER. The CDR3 loop spans 14 amino acids. The V gene lost 3 bases and the J gene lost 7 bases, with 13 bases spanning the gap. DNA for the CDR3: TGCGCCAGCAGCCATGTCAGGGGTGAGCAGCCCCAGCATTTT. Translated: CASSHVRGEQPQHF.